These 24 T cell receptor beta chains were all obtained from the same sample, sequenced in a study of blood T cell repertoires in COVID-19. Clones were sequenced by immunoSEQ multiplex PCR, and TCRdb holds only the in-frame ones, with some missing. The table shows a few thousand clones, with about 89% occurring only once. The specimen was peripheral blood. These TCRs come from a man between 45 and 60 years old with active COVID-19.

The chain recombines TRBV7-3 with TRBJ2-2, with a possible D match to TRBD1 (6 bases). The CDR3 length is 16 residues. CDR1 and CDR2 from the germline V gene are SGHTA and FQGTGA. V was clipped by 2 bases and J by 7 bases, with 17 bases between them. This chain's CDR3 is CASSLSGANWSGELFF. CDR3 sequence (DNA): TGTGCCAGCAGCTTATCAGGGGCCAACTGGAGCGGGGAGCTGTTTTTT. Combining the CDR3 with reference TRBV7-3 and TRBJ2-2 gives the whole variable domain GAGVSQTPSNKVTEKGKYVELRCDPISGHTALYWYRQSLGQGPEFLIYFQGTGAADDSGLPNDRFFAVRPEGSVSTLKIQRTERGDSAVYLCASSLSGANWSGELFFGEGSRLTVL.

The chain joins TRBV3-1 (or the pseudogene TRBV3-2) to TRBJ2-1, with D perhaps matching TRBD2 (6 bases). The V end lost 7 bases, the J end lost 0 bases, and 25 bases lay between the germline ends. Germline values: CDR1 LGHDT, CDR2 YNNKEL (reference sequence). The CDR3 covers 19 residues. CDR3 nucleotides: TGTGCCAGCATACCCCTGACACTTAATAGCGGATGCTCCTACAATGAGCAGTTCTTC. Translating gives CASIPLTLNSGCSYNEQFF.

This chain connects TRBV4-2 to TRBJ2-7, with D maybe TRBD2 (5 bases). This CDR3 contains 15 residues. Germline-derived CDR1 and CDR2 are LGHNA and YNFKEQ. V was pared by 4 bases and J by 4 bases, with 17 bases between. The CDR3 region is CASSPLPSSSYEQYF. The CDR3 nucleotides are TGTGCCAGCAGCCCCCTTCCTAGCTCGTCATACGAGCAGTACTTC.

This sequence joins TRBV13 and TRBJ2-7, with a weak D call TRBD2 (5 bases). Germline V gene sequence: CDR1 PRHDT, CDR2 FYEKMQ (reference sequence). V was shortened by 1 base and J by 3 bases, with 10 bases between the two germline ends. The CDR3 length is 14 residues. The DNA of the CDR3 is TGTGCCAGCAGCTTAGCCCTAGGAGGCTACGAGCAGTACTTC. Translated: CASSLALGGYEQYF. Drawing the rest from reference TRBV13 and TRBJ2-7, the complete variable domain is AAGVIQSPRHLIKEKRETATLKCYPIPRHDTVYWYQQGPGQDPQFLISFYEKMQSDKGSIPDRFSAQQFSDYHSELNMSSLELGDSALYFCASSLALGGYEQYFGPGTRLTVT.

The chain is built from TRBV3-1 (or the pseudogene TRBV3-2) and TRBJ1-2; 7 bases are a match to TRBD1. CDR1 is LGHDT, CDR2 YNNKEL, per germline (reference sequence). Unmatched junction bases numbered 5, after V lost 2 bases and J lost 5 bases. This CDR3 has 14 residues. The CDR3 DNA reads TGTGCCAGCAGCCAAACAGGGGAAGGGTATGGCTACACCTTC. It codes for CASSQTGEGYGYTF.

V gene TRBV30 combines with J gene TRBJ2-3, with 9 bases that match TRBD1. In germline, CDR1 is GTSNPN, CDR2 SVGIG (reference sequence). V lost 5 bases to trimming and J lost 3 bases; unmatched junction nucleotides: 3. This CDR3 has 13 amino acids. CDR3 sequence: CAWGDRGTDTQYF. CDR3 DNA sequence: TGTGCCTGGGGCGACAGGGGGACAGATACGCAGTATTTT.

V usage is TRBV24-1 and J usage is TRBJ1-5; 9 positions agree with TRBD1. This CDR3 has 16 residues. Looked up from germline, CDR1 is KGHDR and CDR2 is SFDVKD. V dropped 5 bases and J dropped 1; count of bases not matched to a gene: 5. In nucleotides, the CDR3 is TGTGCCACCAGTGGATCCGGGACAGGGAGCAATCAGCCCCAGCATTTT. It specifies CATSGSGTGSNQPQHF.

V gene TRBV7-9 combines with J gene TRBJ1-5, with D possibly matching TRBD1 (6 bases). V lost 5 bases and J 0 bases, leaving 14 bases between the germline ends. Germline CDR1 and CDR2: SEHNR and FQNEAQ (reference sequence). The CDR3 totals 16 residues. In nucleotides, the CDR3 is TGTGCCAGCAGCCCGCAGGGGAGATTTAGCAATCAGCCCCAGCATTTT. It encodes CASSPQGRFSNQPQHF.

The chain employs TRBV6-4 and TRBJ2-1; D gene unclear. V was clipped by 6 bases and J by 10 bases, with 16 bases between them. The CDR3 has 13 residues. Germline CDR1 reads MRHNA; CDR2 reads SNTAGT. The CDR3 region has the DNA TGTGCCAGCAGCACCTCCTTGGCCACGGAGCAGTTCTTC. It translates to CASSTSLATEQFF.

V is TRBV3-1 (or the pseudogene TRBV3-2) and J is TRBJ2-1; 11 nucleotides align to TRBD1. The trim removed 7 bases at V and 9 bases at J, leaving 8 bases unmatched. Germline-derived CDR1 and CDR2 are LGHDT and YNNKEL (reference sequence). This CDR3 spans 14 amino acids. The DNA for the CDR3 is TGTGCCAGCAATTCTGGACAGGGGGCTAGTGAGCAGTTCTTC. It specifies CASNSGQGASEQFF.

V and J are TRBV19 and TRBJ2-5, with 10 nucleotides matching TRBD1. CDR1 is LNHDA and CDR2 is SQIVND in the germline V gene (reference sequence). J lost 7 bases, V lost 6 bases, and 11 bases had no gene match. The CDR3 has 15 residues. The CDR3 bases are TGTGCCAGTAGACCCCCCGGGGACAGGGGAGCGACCCAGTACTTC. Translation gives CASRPPGDRGATQYF. Full variable domain (remainder filled in from reference TRBV19 and TRBJ2-5): DGGITQSPKYLFRKEGQNVTLSCEQNLNHDAMYWYRQDPGQGLRLIYYSQIVNDFQKGDIAEGYSVSREKKESFPLTVTSAQKNPTAFYLCASRPPGDRGATQYFGPGTRLLVL.

V gene TRBV27 combines with J gene TRBJ1-1; D not resolved. The CDR3 covers 14 residues. V was clipped by 2 bases and J by 1 base, with 8 bases between them. CDR1 is MNHEY and CDR2 is SMNVEV in the germline V gene (reference sequence). The CDR3 reads CASSLIHKNTEAFF. The CDR3 DNA reads as TGTGCCAGCAGTTTAATACACAAGAACACTGAAGCTTTCTTT.

The chain couples TRBV5-1 to TRBJ1-6; D is unresolved. This CDR3 has 14 amino acids. The germline CDR1 and CDR2 sequences are SGHRS and YFSETQ. Trimming left V 5 bases short and J 9 bases short, with 15 bases between. CDR3 bases: TGCGCCAGCAGGCTGGGAGCGGGCGGTTCACCCCTCCACTTT. Amino acids: CASRLGAGGSPLHF.

CDR3 bases: TGTGCCAGAAGCTTCTCCCACACGTCGGGGGAGACCCAGTACTTC. Protein product: CARSFSHTSGETQYF. V is TRBV5-3 and J is TRBJ2-5; a possible D gene is TRBD2 (5 bases). TRBV5-3 is labeled an ORF, and its function is uncertain. Trimming removed 2 bases at V and 5 bases at J, with 16 bases between. CDR3 length: 15 amino acids.

The V call is TRBV6-2 or TRBV6-3, the J call TRBJ2-7, with 10 bases matching TRBD1. The germline V gene has CDR1 MNHEY and CDR2 SVGEGT. J was trimmed by 0 bases and V by 4 bases; bases with no gene match: 6. The CDR3 has 16 residues. CDR3 DNA sequence: TGTGCCAGCAGTTTGCCCCGACAGGGGGCCTCCTACGAGCAGTACTTC. Translated, it gives CASSLPRQGASYEQYF.

The rearrangement joins TRBV6-5 to TRBJ1-6; TRBD1 might be the D (5 bases). The germline V gene has CDR1 MNHEY and CDR2 SVGAGI. The CDR3 extends over 16 amino acids. V was trimmed by 2 bases and J by 7 bases, leaving 15 bases between them. In DNA, the CDR3 is TGTGCCAGCAGTTACGGCCAGGGAGGCACAAATTCACCCCTCCACTTT. Protein: CASSYGQGGTNSPLHF.

V gene TRBV21-1 combines with J gene TRBJ2-3; TRBD1, the table's D call, lacks a check against the DNA. TRBV21-1 is a recognized pseudogene. The CDR3 is made up of 17 amino acids. CDR3 sequence (DNA): TGTGCCAGCAGCATGGAGCGCCGGAGGACAGACACAGATACGCAGTATTTT. It translates to CASSMERRRTDTDTQYF.

The rearrangement uses TRBV28 and TRBJ1-3, with unresolved D. V gave up 4 bases and J gave up 1 base, with 14 bases separating them. The germline CDR1 and CDR2 sequences are MDHEN and SYDVKM. This CDR3 has 16 residues. The DNA of the CDR3 is TGTGCCAGCAGTTCACCCCGACTTCCTTCTGGAAACACCATATATTTT. Its protein is CASSSPRLPSGNTIYF.

The J gene is TRBJ2-1, the V gene TRBV27, with D perhaps TRBD2 (7 bases). The ends were cut back, 5 bases at V and 6 bases at J, with 20 bases in the middle. The germline gives CDR1 MNHEY, CDR2 SMNVEV (reference sequence). The CDR3 contains 16 residues. CDR3 coding DNA: TGTGCCAGCAGTAGGGGGGGGCCGGGACGGTCCAATGAGCAGTTCTTC. It translates to CASSRGGPGRSNEQFF.

V is TRBV20-1 and J is TRBJ2-1; maybe TRBD2 (5 bases). The CDR3 spans 11 residues. CDR1 DFQATT and CDR2 SNEGSKA come from the germline V gene (reference sequence). The chain's CDR3 is CRGGSWDEQFF. DNA of the CDR3: TGCAGAGGCGGGTCATGGGATGAGCAGTTCTTC.

Written as DNA, the CDR3 is TGTGCCAGCAGTTACATCACTACAGGGTCCACGTTCTTC. It specifies CASSYITTGSTFF. This chain links TRBV6-2 or TRBV6-3 with TRBJ2-1; possibly TRBD1 for D (6 bases). The CDR3 is 13 amino acids. CDR1 and CDR2 from the germline V gene are MNHEY and SVGEGT. With 2 bases removed from V and 15 bases from J, the gap between germline ends came to 17 bases.

The chain has TRBV28 and TRBJ1-5, with D maybe TRBD1 (5 bases). The CDR3 covers 15 residues. V lost 7 bases to trimming and J lost 4 bases, with 17 bases between them. Germline V CDR1 and CDR2: MDHEN, SYDVKM. CDR3 DNA sequence: TGTGCCAGCACCCATCGGGGGGTTTTAAATCAGCCCCAGCATTTT. Its translation is CASTHRGVLNQPQHF.

This clone was observed a single time. The V and J genes are TRBV3-1 (or the pseudogene TRBV3-2) and TRBJ2-5; 8 positions match TRBD2. The CDR3 is 17 amino acids. Germline CDR1 LGHDT, CDR2 YNNKEL (reference sequence). V lost 2 bases, J lost 2 bases, and 10 bases stayed unmatched. In DNA, the CDR3 is TGTGCCAGCAGCCAAACTTTGGCGGGAGGCTCTCAAGAGACCCAGTACTTC. Protein product: CASSQTLAGGSQETQYF.

The chain's CDR3 is CASSPYTQGEEKLFF. The CDR3 DNA is TGTGCCAGCAGCCCCTACACACAGGGAGAAGAAAAACTGTTTTTT. This sequence joins TRBV4-2 and TRBJ1-4; the D gene is possibly TRBD1 (6 bases). Germline V gives CDR1 LGHNA, CDR2 YNFKEQ. Trimming pared 4 bases from V and 8 bases from J, leaving 17 bases between. This CDR3 is built from 15 residues.